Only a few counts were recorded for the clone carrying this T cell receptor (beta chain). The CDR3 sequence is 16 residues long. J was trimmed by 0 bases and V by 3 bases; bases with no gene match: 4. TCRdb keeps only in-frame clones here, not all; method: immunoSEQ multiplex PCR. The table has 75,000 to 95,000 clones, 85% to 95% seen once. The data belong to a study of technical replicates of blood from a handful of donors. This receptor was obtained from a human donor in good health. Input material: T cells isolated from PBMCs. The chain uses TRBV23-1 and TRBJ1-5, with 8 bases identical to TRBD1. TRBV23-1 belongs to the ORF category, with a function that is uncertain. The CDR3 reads CASSQTDRASNQPQHF. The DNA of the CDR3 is TGCGCCAGCAGTCAGACGGACAGGGCTAGCAATCAGCCCCAGCATTTT.